This TCR beta chain was sequenced for a study of blood T cells in healthy people across ages. Study-wide results and limits: Samples with more naive T cells showed higher observed beta diversity.

This clonotype has just a few counts. The target antigen is unknown. Next came a second PCR, run for roughly 6 to 11 cycles, which used a sample-barcoded 5' primer along with a J-beta primer mix. Each cDNA molecule received a tag from a template-switch adaptor that had 12 random nucleotides. TCRdb redid the calling of the 5' RACE reads with MiXCR, one entry per CDR3 protein. Among some 1.1 million distinct CDR3 sequences listed, 35% to 45% were seen once. The specimen was blood. The clonotype was recovered from a man between 18 and 35 years old in good health.

CDR3 residues: CASSSRGFVNTEAFF. The CDR3, as DNA: TGTGCCAGCAGTTCCAGGGGGTTTGTGAACACTGAAGCTTTCTTT. The chain uses TRBV25-1 and TRBJ1-1; 7 positions match TRBD1. The germline V gene encodes CDR1 MGHDK and CDR2 SYGVNS. With 5 bases clipped from V and 0 bases from J, the junction kept 6 bases outside the gene matches. This CDR3 comprises 15 residues. Looking up the rest from reference TRBV25-1 and TRBJ1-1 gives the full variable domain: EADIYQTPRYLVIGTGKKITLECSQTMGHDKMYWYQQDPGMELHLIHYSYGVNSTEKGDLSSESTVSRIRTEHFPLTLESARPSHTSQYLCASSSRGFVNTEAFFGQGTRLTVV.